This TCR beta chain was identified during a study of blood T cell repertoires in COVID-19. The overall study: The United States, Italy and Spain provided the acute and convalescent COVID-19 samples. PBMCs, B-cell-depleted T cells, or T cells provided the cDNA or gDNA that made up the material.

Germline CDR1 SGHDT, CDR2 YYEEEE. This CDR3 region has 13 residues. Trimming pared 5 bases from V and 7 bases from J, leaving 15 bases between. Per the authors' pipeline: Using reference gene primer amplification, nucleated cell counts were estimated. Clones were sequenced by immunoSEQ multiplex PCR, and TCRdb holds only the in-frame ones, with some missing. V and J calls and clone size are given by that table; D and trimming were obtained from the DNA. This table has fewer than 250,000 clones, about four fifths appearing once. The TCR sequence derives from a man between 50 and 59 years old with acute or convalescent COVID-19. Sequencing was done on a sample of peripheral blood. The chain uses TRBV5-6 and TRBJ1-2, with a weak D call TRBD1 (5 bases). The chain's CDR3 is CASSPGHLIGYTF. The CDR3 region has the DNA TGTGCCAGCAGTCCTGGACATTTGATTGGCTACACCTTC.